The clone carrying this T cell receptor (beta chain) was counted a few times. Assay used: immunoSEQ multiplex PCR; TCRdb lists only in-frame clones, some missing. The data show some 22,000 clones, 40% to 45% seen once. This specimen belongs to a study of graft-versus-host responses after intestinal transplantation. The study plated roughly 200,000 CFSE-labeled responders with roughly 200,000 irradiated, violet-dye-labeled stimulators. Trimming cost V 0 bases and J 11 bases, with 12 bases left between them. The CDR3 spans 12 residues. Germline CDR1 reads GTSNPN; CDR2 reads SVGIG (reference sequence). The source material was alloreactive CD8+ T cells from a mixed lymphocyte reaction culture, sampled before intestinal transplant. Regarding subset: CFSE-low proliferating T cells sorted from roughly six-day pre-transplant mixed lymphocyte reaction (GvH or HvG direction). The sequence came from a human patient who received an intestinal transplant. The chain uses TRBV30 and TRBJ2-3, with no clear D. This chain's CDR3 is CAWSVAVRGQYF. As DNA, the CDR3 is TGTGCCTGGAGTGTCGCGGTCCGAGGGCAGTATTTT.